This TCR beta chain came from a study of lymphopenia after photon versus proton radiotherapy. Some clones are missing from TCRdb's copy, which holds only in-frame ones; the method was immunoSEQ multiplex PCR. The table shows more than 25,000 clones, with around 87% occurring only once. As to this clone: Its antigen is unknown.

The germline CDR1 and CDR2 sequences are SQVTM and ANQGSEA. This CDR3 spans 14 amino acids. The J segment lost 3 bases and the V segment lost 4 bases, leaving 4 bases of the junction unmatched. Findings and limits, study-wide: Better survival with proton therapy was suggested as possible, not demonstrated.

The receptor was derived from a woman in her fifties or sixties with cholangiocarcinoma. Some clones in this sample may be carry-over from other donors' samples. Sequences were derived from peripheral blood, sampled from a patient treated with proton-based radiotherapy. This rearrangement joins TRBV29-1 to TRBJ2-2; 8 bases match TRBD2. The DNA of the CDR3 is TGCAGCGTTGTAGCGGGGACATACACCGGGGAGCTGTTTTTT. This translates into CSVVAGTYTGELFF.